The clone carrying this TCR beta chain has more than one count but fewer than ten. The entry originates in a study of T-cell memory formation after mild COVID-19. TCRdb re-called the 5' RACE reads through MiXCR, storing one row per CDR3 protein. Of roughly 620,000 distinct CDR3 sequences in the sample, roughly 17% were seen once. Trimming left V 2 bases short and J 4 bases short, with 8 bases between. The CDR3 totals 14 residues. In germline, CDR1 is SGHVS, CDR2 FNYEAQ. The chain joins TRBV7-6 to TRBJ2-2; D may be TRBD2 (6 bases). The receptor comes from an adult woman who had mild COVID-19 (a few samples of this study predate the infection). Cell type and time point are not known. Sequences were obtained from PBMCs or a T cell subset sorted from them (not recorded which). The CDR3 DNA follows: TGTGCCAGCAGCTTAAGCGGGCGCACCGGGGAGCTGTTTTTT. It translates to CASSLSGRTGELFF.